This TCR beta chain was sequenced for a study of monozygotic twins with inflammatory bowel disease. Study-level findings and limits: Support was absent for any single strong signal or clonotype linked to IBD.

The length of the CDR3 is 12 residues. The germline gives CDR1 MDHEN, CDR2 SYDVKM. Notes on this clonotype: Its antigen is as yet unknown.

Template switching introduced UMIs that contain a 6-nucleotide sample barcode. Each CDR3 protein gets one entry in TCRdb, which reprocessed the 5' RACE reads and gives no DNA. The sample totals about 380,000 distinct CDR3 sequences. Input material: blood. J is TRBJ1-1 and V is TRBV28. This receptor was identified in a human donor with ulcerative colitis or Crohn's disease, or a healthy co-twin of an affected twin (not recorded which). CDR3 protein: CASRENRGEAFF.